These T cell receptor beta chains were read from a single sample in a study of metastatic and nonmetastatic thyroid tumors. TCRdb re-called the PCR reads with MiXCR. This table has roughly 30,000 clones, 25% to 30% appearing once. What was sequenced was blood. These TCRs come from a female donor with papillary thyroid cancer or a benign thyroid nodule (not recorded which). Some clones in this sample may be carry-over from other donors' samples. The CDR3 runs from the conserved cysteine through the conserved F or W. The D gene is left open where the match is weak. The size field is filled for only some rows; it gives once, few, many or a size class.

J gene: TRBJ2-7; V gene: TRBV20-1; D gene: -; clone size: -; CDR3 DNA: TGCAGTGCTAGAGATCCGGGTACTACCCTGCTGCAGTACTTC; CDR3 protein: CSARDPGTTLLQYF
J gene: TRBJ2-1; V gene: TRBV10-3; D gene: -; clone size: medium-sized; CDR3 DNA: TGTGCCATCAGGCCAGAATCCTACAATGAGCAGTTCTTC; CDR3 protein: CAIRPESYNEQFF
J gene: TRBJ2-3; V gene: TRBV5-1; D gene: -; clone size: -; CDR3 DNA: TGCGCCAGCAGCCTGAGCGGTCGGAGCACAGATACGCGGTATTTT; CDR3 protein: CASSLSGRSTDTRYF
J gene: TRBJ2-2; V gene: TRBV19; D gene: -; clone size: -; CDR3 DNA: TGTGCCAGTAGGTTTTCTGGCGGTCTGAACACCGGGGAGCTGTTTTTT; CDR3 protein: CASRFSGGLNTGELFF
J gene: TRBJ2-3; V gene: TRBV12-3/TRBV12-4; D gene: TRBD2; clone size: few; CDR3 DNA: TGTGCCAGCAGTTTACGCGGGAGGGCCCTGGATACGCAGTATTTT; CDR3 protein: CASSLRGRALDTQYF
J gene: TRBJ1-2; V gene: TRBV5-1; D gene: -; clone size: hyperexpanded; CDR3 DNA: TGCGCCAGCAGCCCTGTTGGGGGTCTCCCTGGGGATGGCTACACCTTC; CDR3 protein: CASSPVGGLPGDGYTF
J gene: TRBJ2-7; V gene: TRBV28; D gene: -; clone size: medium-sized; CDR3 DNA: TGTGCCAGCAGTGTGACCTATTTCTACGAGCAGTACTTC; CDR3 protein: CASSVTYFYEQYF
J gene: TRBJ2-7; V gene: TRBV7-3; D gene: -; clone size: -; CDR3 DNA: TGTGCCAGCAGCGTAAACGCAGGGAGGAACGACGAGCAGTACTTC; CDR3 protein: CASSVNAGRNDEQYF
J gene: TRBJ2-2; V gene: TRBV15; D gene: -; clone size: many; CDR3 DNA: TGTGCCACCAGCAGAGTAGGACCCAACACCGGGGAGCTGTTTTTT; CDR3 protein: CATSRVGPNTGELFF
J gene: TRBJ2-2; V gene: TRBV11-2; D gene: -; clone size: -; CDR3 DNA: TGTGCCAGCAGCTTTGGTGCGGACCTGGGCACCGGGGAGCTGTTTTTT; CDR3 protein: CASSFGADLGTGELFF
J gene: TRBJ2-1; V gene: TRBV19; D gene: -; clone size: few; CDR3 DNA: TGTGCCAGTAGTACAGGGGATAGCCAGTTCTTC; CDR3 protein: CASSTGDSQFF
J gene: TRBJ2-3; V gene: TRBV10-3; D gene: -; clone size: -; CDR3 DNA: TGTGCCATCTCCGAGAGGGGGATTGGCACAGATACGCAGTATTTT; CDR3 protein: CAISERGIGTDTQYF
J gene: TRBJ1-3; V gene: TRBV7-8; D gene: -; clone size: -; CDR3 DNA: TGTGCCAGCAGCACCGGGGTTAGCTCTGGAAACACCATATATTTT; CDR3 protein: CASSTGVSSGNTIYF
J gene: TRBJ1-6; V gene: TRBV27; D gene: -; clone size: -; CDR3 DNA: TGTGCCAGCAGTTTTAACAGGAATAATTCACCCCTCCACTTT; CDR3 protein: CASSFNRNNSPLHF
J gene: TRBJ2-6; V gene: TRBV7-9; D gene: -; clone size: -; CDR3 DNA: TGTGCCAGCAGCCCCTCTTCTATTGGGGCCAACGTCCTGACTTTC; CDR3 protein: CASSPSSIGANVLTF
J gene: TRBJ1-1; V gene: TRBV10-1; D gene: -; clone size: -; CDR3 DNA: TGCGCCAGCAGTGATGGGGGGCTAGCTGAAGCTTTCTTT; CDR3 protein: CASSDGGLAEAFF
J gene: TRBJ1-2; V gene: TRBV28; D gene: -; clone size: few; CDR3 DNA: TGTGCCAGCAGGGGATCAGACAGCTATGGCTACACCTTC; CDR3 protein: CASRGSDSYGYTF
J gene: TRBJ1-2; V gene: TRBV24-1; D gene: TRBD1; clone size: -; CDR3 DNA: TGTGCCACCAGTGATTCCCGCCGGACAGGGGGTTCCCCCTATGGCTACACCTTC; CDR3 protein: CATSDSRRTGGSPYGYTF
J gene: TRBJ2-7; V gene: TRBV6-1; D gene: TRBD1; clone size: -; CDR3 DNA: TGTGCCACGGGACAGTACGAGCAGTACTTC; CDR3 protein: CATGQYEQYF
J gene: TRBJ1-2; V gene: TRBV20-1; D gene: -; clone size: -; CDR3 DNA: TGCAGTGCTAGAGATGAGACAGGTCCAACCTTC; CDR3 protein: CSARDETGPTF
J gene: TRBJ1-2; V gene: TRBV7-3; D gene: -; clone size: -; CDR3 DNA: TGTGCCAGCAGCACCGGGACGGGCGCGCCGACTGAACTTGGCTACACCTTC; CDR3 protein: CASSTGTGAPTELGYTF
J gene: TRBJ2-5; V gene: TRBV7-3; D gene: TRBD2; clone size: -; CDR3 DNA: TGTGCCAGCAGCTTACGAGCGGGGGGGCTCGGAGAGACCCAGTACTTC; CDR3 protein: CASSLRAGGLGETQYF
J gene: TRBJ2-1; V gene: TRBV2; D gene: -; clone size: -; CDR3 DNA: TGTGCCAGCAGTGGGGTCGGGGCAACGGACGCCTACAATGAGCAGTTCTTC; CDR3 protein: CASSGVGATDAYNEQFF
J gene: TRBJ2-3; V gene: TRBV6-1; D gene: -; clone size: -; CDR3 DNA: TGTGCCAGCAGTGACGGGGATACAGATACGCAGTATTTT; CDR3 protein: CASSDGDTDTQYF
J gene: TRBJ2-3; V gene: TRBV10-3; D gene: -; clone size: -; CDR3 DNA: TGTGCCATCAGTGAGTCGTCAGGGTCCTTCACAGGTACGCAGTATTTT; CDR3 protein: CAISESSGSFTGTQYF
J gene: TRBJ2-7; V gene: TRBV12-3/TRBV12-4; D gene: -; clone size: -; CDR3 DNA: TGTGCCAGCCAAAGGGGTAGGAGACTAGAAAGGGCCTACGAGCAGTACTTC; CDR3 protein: CASQRGRRLERAYEQYF
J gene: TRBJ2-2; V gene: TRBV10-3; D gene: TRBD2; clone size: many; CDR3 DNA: TGTGCCATCAGTGCGGGACTAGCGGGAGAAACCGGGGAGCTGTTTTTT; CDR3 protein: CAISAGLAGETGELFF
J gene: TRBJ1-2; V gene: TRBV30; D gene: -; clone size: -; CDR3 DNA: TGTGCCTGGAGTGACTTGTTTTACTATGGCTACACCTTC; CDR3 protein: CAWSDLFYYGYTF
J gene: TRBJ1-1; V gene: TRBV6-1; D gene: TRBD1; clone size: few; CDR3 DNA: TGTGCCAGCAGCTCTGGACAGGCGAACACTGAAGCTTTCTTT; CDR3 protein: CASSSGQANTEAFF
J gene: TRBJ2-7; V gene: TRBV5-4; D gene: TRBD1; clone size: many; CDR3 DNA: TGTGCCAGCAGCTTTCAGGGGGCGCAGTACTTC; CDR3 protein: CASSFQGAQYF
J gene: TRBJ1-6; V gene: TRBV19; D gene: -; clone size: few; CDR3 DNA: TGTGCCAGTAGTATAGTGGCCACTTCACCCCTCCACTTT; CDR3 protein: CASSIVATSPLHF
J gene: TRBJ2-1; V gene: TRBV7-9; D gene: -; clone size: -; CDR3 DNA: TGTGCCAGCAGCTTACCAGTTCAGGGTGAGCAGTTCTTC; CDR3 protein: CASSLPVQGEQFF